The 27 T cell receptor beta chains reported below all come from one sample, sequenced in a study of shared clonotypes between healthy human individuals. TCRdb's table, derived via immunoSEQ multiplex PCR, lists solely in-frame clones and lacks some. The repertoire holds more than 2,000,000 clones, with 90% to 95% as singletons. The sample taken for sequencing was naive CD4+ T cells sorted from blood. Subset in this sample: CD45RA+ positively selected. These receptors all stem from a young man in good health.

The chain links TRBV7-2 to TRBJ2-7; D gene unclear. The germline V and J ends were trimmed by 6 bases and 2 bases, with 11 bases remaining between them. The CDR3 extends over 13 amino acids. In germline, CDR1 is SGHTA, CDR2 FQGNSA. CDR3 amino acids: CASRPDMTYEQYF. CDR3 DNA: TGTGCCAGCAGACCCGACATGACCTACGAGCAGTACTTC.

This rearrangement joins TRBV9 to TRBJ2-7; TRBD1 might be the D (5 bases). V lost 4 bases and J 0 bases, leaving 11 bases between the germline ends. There are 14 residues in the CDR3. The germline V gene has CDR1 SGDLS and CDR2 YYNGEE. The CDR3 region is CASSPRQFSYEQYF. The DNA for the CDR3 is TGTGCCAGCAGCCCAAGACAGTTCTCCTACGAGCAGTACTTC.

This chain joins TRBV4-1 and TRBJ2-7; tentative D call: TRBD2 (5 bases). Germline values: CDR1 MGHRA, CDR2 YSYEKL. The V end lost 1 base, the J end lost 3 bases, and 13 bases lay between the germline ends. This CDR3 comprises 15 residues. CDR3 in amino acids: CASSQGVDYYYEQYF. The CDR3, as DNA: TGCGCCAGCAGCCAAGGGGTAGACTACTACTACGAGCAGTACTTC.

The rearrangement joins TRBV4-3 to TRBJ2-7; D uncertain. The V end was cut by 0 bases, the J end by 1 base, with 10 bases between. CDR3 length: 15 residues. From germline, CDR1 is LGHNA and CDR2 YSLEER. The CDR3 spells CASSQDTATSYEQYF. The CDR3 DNA follows: TGCGCCAGCAGCCAAGACACGGCCACATCCTACGAGCAGTACTTC.

V is TRBV25-1 and J is TRBJ2-2; no definite D call. Trimming took 7 bases from V and 6 from J, leaving 21 bases between them. The CDR3 has 16 amino acids. CDR1 is MGHDK, CDR2 SYGVNS, per germline. The chain's CDR3 is CASNPAWGSSAGELFF. DNA for the CDR3: TGTGCCAGCAATCCAGCTTGGGGTTCGTCGGCCGGGGAGCTGTTTTTT.

CDR3 protein: CASSVIGQGGGYTF. DNA for the CDR3: TGTGCCAGCAGCGTAATAGGACAGGGTGGTGGCTACACCTTC. V and J are TRBV9 and TRBJ1-2, with TRBD1 identical over 8 bases. V dropped 1 base and J dropped 7; count of bases not matched to a gene: 6. The CDR3 is made up of 14 amino acids. Germline V gene lookup returns CDR1 SGDLS and CDR2 YYNGEE.

CDR3: CASSSYKDTEAFF. The DNA for the CDR3 is TGTGCCAGCAGCTCCTACAAGGATACTGAAGCTTTCTTT. The V and J genes are TRBV7-3 and TRBJ1-1; D remains unclear. V lost 4 bases to trimming and J lost 5 bases, with 11 bases between them. Germline assignment: CDR1 SGHTA and CDR2 FQGTGA. The CDR3 extends over 13 amino acids.

Details on this clone: Within the sample, other DNA sequences also encode this same CDR3. The rearrangement uses TRBV5-1 and TRBJ2-5; D not resolved. V was pared by 0 bases and J by 4 bases, with 7 bases between. The CDR3 has 13 residues. CDR1 is SGHRS and CDR2 is YFSETQ in the germline V gene. CDR3: CASSLAGTETQYF. CDR3 DNA: TGCGCCAGCAGCTTGGCCGGTACAGAGACCCAGTACTTC.

This clone was recorded once. V is TRBV9 and J is TRBJ2-3; D is uncertain. The CDR3 runs to 13 residues. V gave up 1 base and J gave up 6 bases, with 9 bases separating them. The germline V gene encodes CDR1 SGDLS and CDR2 YYNGEE. The chain's CDR3 is CASSVYSPDTQYF. CDR3 in DNA: TGTGCCAGCAGCGTATATTCGCCCGATACGCAGTATTTT.

CDR3 residues: CASSLDGGTDTQYF. As DNA, the CDR3 is TGTGCCAGCAGCTTAGACGGGGGAACAGATACGCAGTATTTT. The genes are TRBV11-3 and TRBJ2-3, with D possibly matching TRBD2 (6 bases). The germline CDR1 and CDR2 sequences are SGHNT and YENEEA. The CDR3 sequence is 14 residues long. The V gene lost 0 bases and the J gene lost 3 bases, with 7 bases spanning the gap. The full variable domain, in which reference TRBV11-3 and TRBJ2-3 provide the parts outside the CDR3, is EAGVVQSPRYKIIEKKQPVAFWCNPISGHNTLYWYLQNLGQGPELLIRYENEEAVDDSQLPKDRFSAERLKGVDSTLKIQPAELGDSAVYLCASSLDGGTDTQYFGPGTRLTVL.

The chain links TRBV19 to TRBJ2-7, with 7 bases lining up with TRBD1. The germline V gene encodes CDR1 LNHDA and CDR2 SQIVND (reference sequence). The length of the CDR3 is 16 residues. With V trimmed by 4 bases and J by 1 base, 10 bases remained unmatched. The CDR3 reads CASSRGGEGYSYEQYF. The CDR3 DNA is TGTGCCAGTAGTAGAGGGGGCGAGGGTTATTCCTACGAGCAGTACTTC.

The chain recombines TRBV10-3 with TRBJ2-7; 8 bases map to TRBD1. The J segment lost 1 base and the V segment lost 3 bases, leaving 8 bases of the junction unmatched. This CDR3 is built from 16 residues. The germline V gene has CDR1 ENHRY and CDR2 SYGVKD. CDR3 bases: TGTGCCATCAGTGACCAGGGGGCTGCGGGATCCTACGAGCAGTACTTC. Translating gives CAISDQGAAGSYEQYF.

As concerns this clone: Other nucleotide sequences from this sample produce the same CDR3. This chain links TRBV7-2 with TRBJ2-7; TRBD2 matches at 7 bases. J lost 0 bases, V lost 1 base, and 3 bases had no gene match. The CDR3 contains 15 residues. Per the germline V gene, CDR1 is SGHTA and CDR2 is FQGNSA. The CDR3 nucleotides are TGTGCCAGCAGCTTAGTGGGCGGGGGCTCCTACGAGCAGTACTTC. This codes for CASSLVGGGSYEQYF. The full variable domain, in which reference TRBV7-2 and TRBJ2-7 provide the parts outside the CDR3, is GAGVSQSPSNKVTEKGKDVELRCDPISGHTALYWYRQSLGQGLEFLIYFQGNSAPDKSGLPSDRFSAERTGGSVSTLTIQRTQQEDSAVYLCASSLVGGGSYEQYFGPGTRLTVT.

The chain links TRBV6-1 to TRBJ1-3; D uncertain. CDR3 size: 14 residues. Deletions cut 6 bases from V and 0 bases from J, with 9 bases between. The germline V gene has CDR1 MNHNS and CDR2 SASEGT. The CDR3, as DNA: TGTGCCAGCAGGGATTTGTCCTCTGGAAACACCATATATTTT. The encoded protein is CASRDLSSGNTIYF.

The chain has TRBV18 and TRBJ1-1, with D possibly being TRBD1 (6 bases). The CDR3 contains 15 residues. V was pared by 3 bases and J by 2 bases, with 13 bases between. The germline V gene encodes CDR1 KGHSH and CDR2 LQKENI. CDR3 region: CASSPPQGTNTEAFF. DNA for the CDR3: TGTGCCAGCTCACCCCCACAGGGAACTAACACTGAAGCTTTCTTT.

V is TRBV15 and J is TRBJ1-4, with D unresolved. The V end was cut by 1 base, the J end by 5 bases, with 5 bases between. The CDR3 totals 13 residues. The germline V gene has CDR1 LNHNV and CDR2 YYDKDF (reference sequence). In DNA form, the CDR3 reads TGTGCCACCAGCAGAGTAATAAATGAAAAACTGTTTTTT. Translation: CATSRVINEKLFF.

This chain links TRBV6-5 with TRBJ2-5, with 10 positions matching TRBD1. This CDR3 region has 14 residues. Germline-derived CDR1 and CDR2 are MNHEY and SVGAGI. J lost 4 bases, V lost 5 bases, and 4 bases had no gene match. The CDR3 bases are TGTGCCAGCAGTACCGGGACAGGGGTAGAGACCCAGTACTTC. Translation: CASSTGTGVETQYF.

This clone was seen only once. This chain uses TRBV11-2 with TRBJ1-1; TRBD1 might be the D (6 bases). The CDR3 totals 13 residues. V was shortened by 1 base and J by 6 bases, with 9 bases between the two germline ends. Germline CDR1 reads SGHAT; CDR2 reads FQNNGV. In DNA form, the CDR3 reads TGTGCCAGCAGCTTAGGTCGGGGGCCTGAAGCTTTCTTT. Amino acid sequence: CASSLGRGPEAFF.

As concerns this clone: Other nucleotide sequences in the sample specify the same CDR3. V is TRBV10-3 and J is TRBJ1-1; D unresolved. CDR3 length equals 15 residues. Germline V gene sequence: CDR1 ENHRY, CDR2 SYGVKD. The germline V and J ends were trimmed by 0 bases and 0 bases, with 8 bases remaining between them. CDR3 DNA sequence: TGTGCCATCAGTGAGTCGAGTACGGTGAACACTGAAGCTTTCTTT. It specifies CAISESSTVNTEAFF.

CDR3 sequence: CASSQEWTGISYEQYF. The CDR3 DNA reads as TGCGCCAGCAGCCAAGAGTGGACAGGCATCTCCTACGAGCAGTACTTC. J is TRBJ2-5 and V is TRBV4-3; the match to TRBD1 covers 7 bases. The assigned J gene may be wrong: the sequence end matches TRBJ2-7 better. The CDR3 runs to 16 residues. Per the germline V gene, CDR1 is LGHNA and CDR2 is YSLEER.

As concerns this clone: Additional DNA sequences in this sample encode the identical CDR3. The chain recombines TRBV5-1 with TRBJ2-2; D gene uncertain. V was trimmed by 0 bases and J by 6 bases, leaving 6 bases between them. Germline loops: CDR1 SGHRS, CDR2 YFSETQ. There are 13 residues in the CDR3. DNA for the CDR3: TGCGCCAGCAGCTTGGAGGACGCCGGGGAGCTGTTTTTT. Translation: CASSLEDAGELFF.

The chain's CDR3 is CASRKTGGTEAFF. CDR3 bases: TGTGCCAGCAGGAAGACAGGGGGCACTGAAGCTTTCTTT. The chain combines TRBV6-4 with TRBJ1-1, with 9 bases fitting TRBD1. V lost 6 bases to trimming and J lost 4 bases; unmatched junction nucleotides: 3. Germline V gene data show CDR1 as MRHNA and CDR2 as SNTAGT. This CDR3 has 13 residues.

CDR3 coding DNA: TGTGCCAGCAGCTTAGCGAAGGGTCGACAGGGTAGACTAGAGACCCAGTACTTC. Amino acids: CASSLAKGRQGRLETQYF. This rearrangement joins TRBV7-6 to TRBJ2-5; 7 nucleotides line up with TRBD1. Losses at the gene ends were 0 bases for V and 4 bases for J; bases not matched to a gene: 14. This CDR3 has 18 residues. Per germline, CDR1 SGHVS and CDR2 FNYEAQ.

The genes are TRBV10-3 and TRBJ1-2, with D possibly TRBD1 on 6 matching bases. Per germline, CDR1 ENHRY and CDR2 SYGVKD. The CDR3 runs 18 residues. The V end lost 8 bases, the J end lost 1 base, and 26 bases lay between the germline ends. This CDR3 reads CAIVKQLAPGGGNYGYTF. Written as DNA, the CDR3 is TGTGCCATCGTAAAGCAACTGGCTCCTGGGGGCGGTAACTATGGCTACACCTTC.

The V call is TRBV12-5, the J call TRBJ2-1; TRBD2 aligns across 10 bases. CDR1 LGHNT and CDR2 FRNRAP come from the germline V gene. V shed 1 base, J shed 2 bases, and the junction held 17 bases outside the gene matches. The CDR3 extends over 21 amino acids. CDR3 sequence reads: CASGLARNKSSGRPTYNEQFF. CDR3 nucleotide sequence: TGTGCTAGTGGTTTGGCCCGCAATAAAAGTAGCGGGAGGCCGACCTACAATGAGCAGTTCTTC. The complete variable domain, with remaining parts taken from reference TRBV12-5 and TRBJ2-1, reads DARVTQTPRHKVTEMGQEVTMRCQPILGHNTVFWYRQTMMQGLELLAYFRNRAPLDDSGMPKDRFSAEMPDATLATLKIQPSEPRDSAVYFCASGLARNKSSGRPTYNEQFFGPGTRLTVL.

The gene calls are TRBV27 and TRBJ1-2; TRBD1 aligns across 9 bases. CDR3 size: 14 residues. V gave up 6 bases and J gave up 5 bases; unmatched junction bases: 7. In germline, CDR1 is MNHEY, CDR2 SMNVEV (reference sequence). The CDR3 spells CASRGTGRGYGYTF. CDR3 in DNA: TGTGCCAGCAGAGGGACAGGGAGGGGGTATGGCTACACCTTC.

The rearrangement joins TRBV10-3 to TRBJ1-6, with 7 nucleotides matching TRBD1. V dropped 6 bases and J dropped 7; count of bases not matched to a gene: 3. This CDR3 contains 13 residues. Germline CDR1 reads ENHRY; CDR2 reads SYGVKD. As DNA, the CDR3 is TGTGCCATCAGGACAGGGCCAAATTCACCCCTCCACTTT. Its translation is CAIRTGPNSPLHF.